This entry features one T cell receptor (beta chain) sequence. Its antigen specificity is not known. No qualities accompany the bases; no much larger clone lies one base away. These data belong to a study of early T cells in non-severe SARS-CoV-2 infection (dated by TCRdb to the early 2020s). General notes on the study: TCR sequencing used bulk RNA from unsorted whole blood, so alpha and beta chains could not be paired. Results the study describes overall, beyond this receptor: VDJdb matching was skewed toward anti-spike CD8 responses, so virus-specific expansions were likely underestimated and private and CD4 specificities were missed.

Libraries were made using 5' RACE. Instrument on record: NextSeq 500. In the TCR library protocol, unique molecular identifiers were attached to individual cDNA molecules to correct for PCR bias and sequencing error. Sequencing covered both TCR alpha and beta chains, and within each sample the abundances of alpha and beta sequences were tightly co-correlated. The study's own analysis went as follows. Decombinator V4 was used to perform V gene, J gene and CDR3 annotation of TCR sequences. Expanded TCRs were defined as changing significantly between any two time points under a Poisson model with p below 0.0001. TCR abundances were normalised to the total number of TCRs sequenced per sample and expressed as counts per million. TRAV1-2 paired with TRAJ12, TRAJ20 or TRAJ33 defined MAIT TCRs, while TRAV10 paired with TRAJ18 defined iNKT TCRs. VDJdb, accessed 1 November 2021, was searched for CMV, EBV and SARS-CoV-2 annotated TCRs, excluding TCRs annotated for multiple antigens. TCRdb took the public reads, trimmed them with fastp at Q25, ran MiXCR for clone calling and kept in-frame beta chains. Rows merge per CDR3 protein into single entries with the most common DNA and genes. None of the V and J calls come from the authors' own analysis; TCRdb made them. In all, the sample holds approximately 75,000 distinct CDR3 sequences, and more than 12% of those were seen once. The leading ten clones occupy 3% to 5% of the sample.

A case-control design nested within a healthcare worker cohort in London, UK, was used, with weekly nasopharyngeal swab PCR tests and blood sampling performed. Healthcare workers were recruited during the week of the UK lockdown, between 23 and 31 March 2020, and followed weekly for up to about 16 weeks. The CDR3 runs 14 amino acids, cysteine and phenylalanine included. Here the CDR3 DNA is all that survives: 42 bases in frame from base 1. Taken from the germline V gene (reference sequence), the CDR1 and CDR2 loops are DFQATT and SNEGSKA. V loses 0 bases of germline sequence and J loses 2 bases, and the interval between the two ends is 10 bases.

The sample was whole blood, taken at baseline. This sequence uses TRBV20-1 and TRBJ1-1; the D gene is perhaps TRBD1, from 5 matching bases. This receptor was identified in an adult who was a healthcare worker with PCR-confirmed SARS-CoV-2 infection or an uninfected control (not recorded which). CDR3 sequence: CSARDPGHNTEAFF. DNA sequence: TGCAGTGCTAGAGATCCCGGACATAACACTGAAGCTTTCTTT.